This TCR beta chain was captured by sequencing in a study of CD8+ T cells in alopecia areata (dated 2018 in TCRdb). Study-level background: The treated patients, all with moderate-to-severe alopecia areata, were enrolled in an open-label pilot trial of oral tofacitinib given at 5 to 10 mg twice daily. Patients on tofacitinib were biopsied at baseline and after 4 and 24 weeks of treatment, and several of the patients also had a later scalp biopsy. Patients received tofacitinib for 6 to 18 months and were then followed off drug for 6 months to check for delayed response and recurrence. On the human side, TCRbeta sequencing was run on scalp tissue and on sorted CD4+ and CD8+ peripheral blood T cells from healthy controls and from alopecia areata patients with either patchy or totalis/universalis disease. Clonality in the scalp was compared among normal scalp (n=4), patchy alopecia areata scalp (n=8), and alopecia totalis/universalis scalp (n=8). RNA was extracted with the PAXgene miRNA kit for fixed scalp, the miRNeasy kit for PBMCs, and the RNeasy kit for mouse skin. TCRbeta CDR3 regions were amplified by immunoSEQ multiplex PCR using 35 Vbeta forward and 13 Jbeta reverse primers. The study used high-throughput TCRbeta sequencing to examine T cell clonal expansion in alopecia areata, in both the C3H/HeJ mouse model and human patients.

The library was prepared using the immunoSEQ multiplex PCR assay. To provide template for TCR sequencing, every sample had RNA extracted and reverse transcribed into cDNA. First-strand cDNA was synthesized using SuperScript III with a 2:1 mix of oligo-dT and random hexamers. A synthetic immune receptor repertoire was used to assess amplification bias, and residual bias was removed computationally. On the study's bioinformatics: Raw reads were preprocessed to remove errors, and CDR3 was defined according to IMGT conventions as the region from the conserved cysteine to phenylalanine. Clonality was computed as 1 minus the Shannon entropy, with the entropy normalized by log2 of the number of productive unique TCRs. Whether scalp clones were CD4 or CD8 was inferred by matching scalp TCRbeta sequences against CD4 and CD8 repertoires sorted from blood. This is the immuneACCESS table as TCRdb keeps it, with only in-frame sequences that have V and J called. A part of the clones is gone; compared with another copy, unresolved V genes explain less than half, and the rest is unexplained. V and J calls and clone size follow that table, whereas D and trimming were derived from the DNA. The sample has roughly 120,000 clones on record, 30% to 40% of them singletons. The top ten clonotypes cover approximately 3% of the sample.

Germline trimming: 0 bases from V, 4 bases from J; junction bases outside gene matches: 7. From the germline V gene, CDR1 is MNHEY and CDR2 is SVGAGI. The CDR3 goes from the cysteine to the phenylalanine over 16 residues. Only the CDR3 part of the read is kept: 48 bases, read in frame from the first base. Results the study describes overall, beyond this receptor: Unlike mouse skin, where gammadelta T cells dominate, normal human skin contains resident alphabeta T cells that get sequenced too, which complicates analysis of the scalp TCR repertoire. TCR sequences shared between patients were less clear than in mice, possibly partly because of HLA diversity in the patient population. Higher clonality and more expanded CD8+ clones were observed in lesional scalp than in normal scalp, particularly in alopecia totalis/universalis, a finding suggestive of antigenic drive.

On this clone: What antigen it recognizes has not been identified. No base-level quality is on record; no much larger clone is a single base apart.

Lesional scalp punch biopsies and peripheral blood were collected from alopecia areata patients. PBMCs were isolated by density centrifugation and stained for CD3, CD4 and CD8, after which CD4+ and CD8+ T cells were sorted on a FACSAria. The sequence links TRBV6-5 to TRBJ1-2, and 8 bases in between align with TRBD1. The clonotype comes from a human donor with alopecia areata. Sequencing used CD4+ T cells sorted from blood. At the DNA level, the sequence is TGTGCCAGCAGTTACTCGGGGACAGGAGGGGTCTATGGCTACACCTTC. Translation gives CASSYSGTGGVYGYTF.